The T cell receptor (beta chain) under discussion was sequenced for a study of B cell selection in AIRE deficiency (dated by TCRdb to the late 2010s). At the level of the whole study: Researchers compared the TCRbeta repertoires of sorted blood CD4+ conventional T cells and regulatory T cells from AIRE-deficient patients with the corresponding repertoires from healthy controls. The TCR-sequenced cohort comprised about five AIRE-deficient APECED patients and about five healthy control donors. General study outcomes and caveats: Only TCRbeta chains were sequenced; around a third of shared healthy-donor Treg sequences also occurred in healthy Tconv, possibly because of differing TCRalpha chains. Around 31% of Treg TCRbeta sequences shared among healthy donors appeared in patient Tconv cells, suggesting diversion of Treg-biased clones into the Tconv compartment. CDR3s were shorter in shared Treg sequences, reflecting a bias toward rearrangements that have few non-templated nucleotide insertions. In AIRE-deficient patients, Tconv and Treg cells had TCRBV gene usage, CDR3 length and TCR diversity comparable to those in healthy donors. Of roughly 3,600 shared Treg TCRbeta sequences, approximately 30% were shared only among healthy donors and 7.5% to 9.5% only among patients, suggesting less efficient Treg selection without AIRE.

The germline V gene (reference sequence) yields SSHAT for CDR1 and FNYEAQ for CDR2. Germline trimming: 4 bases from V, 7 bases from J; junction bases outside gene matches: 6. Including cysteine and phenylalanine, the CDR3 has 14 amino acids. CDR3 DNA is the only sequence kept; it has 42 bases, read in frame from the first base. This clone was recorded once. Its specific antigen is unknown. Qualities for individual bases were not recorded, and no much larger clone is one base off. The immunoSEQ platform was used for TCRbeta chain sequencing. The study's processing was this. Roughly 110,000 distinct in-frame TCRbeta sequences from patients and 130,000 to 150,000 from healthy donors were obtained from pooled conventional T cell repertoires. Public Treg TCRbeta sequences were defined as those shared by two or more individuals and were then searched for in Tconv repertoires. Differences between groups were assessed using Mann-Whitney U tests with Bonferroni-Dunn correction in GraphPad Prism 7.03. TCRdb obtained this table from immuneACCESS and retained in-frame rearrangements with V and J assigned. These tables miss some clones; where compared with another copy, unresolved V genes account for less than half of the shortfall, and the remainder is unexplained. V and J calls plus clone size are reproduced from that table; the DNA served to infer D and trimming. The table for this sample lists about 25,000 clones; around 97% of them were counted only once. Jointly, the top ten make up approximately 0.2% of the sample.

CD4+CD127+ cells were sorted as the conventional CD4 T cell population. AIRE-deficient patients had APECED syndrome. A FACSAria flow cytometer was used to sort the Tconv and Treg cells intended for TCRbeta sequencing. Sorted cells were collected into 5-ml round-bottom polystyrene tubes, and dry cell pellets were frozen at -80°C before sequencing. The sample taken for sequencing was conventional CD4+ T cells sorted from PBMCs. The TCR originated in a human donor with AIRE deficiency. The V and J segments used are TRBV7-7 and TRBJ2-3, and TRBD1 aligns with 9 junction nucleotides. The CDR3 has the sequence CASSSGQGFHTQYF. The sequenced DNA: TGTGCCAGCAGCTCGGGACAGGGTTTCCATACGCAGTATTTT. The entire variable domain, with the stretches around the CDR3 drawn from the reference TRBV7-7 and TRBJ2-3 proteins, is GAGVSQSPRYKVTKRGQDVTLRCDPISSHATLYWYQQALGQGPEFLTYFNYEAQPDKSGLPSDRFSAERPEGSISTLTIQRTEQRDSAMYRCASSSGQGFHTQYFGPGTRLTVL.